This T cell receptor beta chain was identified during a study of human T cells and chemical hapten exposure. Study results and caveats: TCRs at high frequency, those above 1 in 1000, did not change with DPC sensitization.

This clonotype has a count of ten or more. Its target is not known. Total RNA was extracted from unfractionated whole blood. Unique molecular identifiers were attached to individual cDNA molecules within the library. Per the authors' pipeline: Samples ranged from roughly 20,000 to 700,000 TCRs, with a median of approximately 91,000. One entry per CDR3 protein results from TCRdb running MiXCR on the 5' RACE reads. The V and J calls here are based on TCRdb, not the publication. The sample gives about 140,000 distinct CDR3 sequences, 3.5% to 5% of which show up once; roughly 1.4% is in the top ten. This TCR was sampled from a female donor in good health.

The CDR3 loop reads CSARRTVDTEAFF. The DNA for the CDR3 is TGCAGTGCTAGAAGGACAGTGGACACTGAAGCTTTCTTT. The V call is TRBV20-1, the J call TRBJ1-1; D possibly corresponds to TRBD1 (6 bases). Trimming pared 2 bases from V and 3 bases from J, leaving 10 bases between. Per the germline V gene, CDR1 is DFQATT and CDR2 is SNEGSKA (reference sequence). This CDR3 is 13 amino acids long.